The 19 T cell receptor beta chains listed next were all sequenced from one sample in a study of control samples from healthy donors and cancer patients. Profiled with immunoSEQ multiplex PCR; TCRdb holds only in-frame clones, not every one. Among around 75,000 clones listed, approximately 92% were seen once. The sequenced sample consisted of blood. The source is a woman in her sixties in good health.

The genes are TRBV15 and TRBJ1-1; no clear D. V was pared by 3 bases and J by 0 bases, with 8 bases between. CDR1 LNHNV and CDR2 YYDKDF come from the germline V gene (reference sequence). There are 14 residues in the CDR3. Here the CDR3 DNA reads TGTGCCACCAGCAGGGCACGGGTGAACACTGAAGCTTTCTTT. It yields the protein CATSRARVNTEAFF. The complete variable domain, with remaining parts taken from reference TRBV15 and TRBJ1-1, reads DAMVIQNPRYQVTQFGKPVTLSCSQTLNHNVMYWYQQKSSQAPKLLFHYYDKDFNNEADTPDNFQSRRPNTSFCFLDIRSPGLGDTAMYLCATSRARVNTEAFFGQGTRLTVV.

The chain employs TRBV28 and TRBJ2-7; 14 nucleotides match TRBD2. Germline loops: CDR1 MDHEN, CDR2 SYDVKM. The CDR3 length is 16 residues. J gave up 4 bases and V 6 bases, and 8 bases lay outside the gene matches. CDR3 in amino acids: CASSPGTSGSIYEQYF. The CDR3 DNA reads TGTGCCAGCAGCCCCGGGACTAGCGGGAGTATTTACGAGCAGTACTTC.

The chain recombines TRBV6-5 with TRBJ2-3, with TRBD2 identical over 7 bases. The V and J ends lost 8 bases and 2 bases, in that order; junction bases with no gene match: 7. The germline V gene encodes CDR1 MNHEY and CDR2 SVGAGI. The CDR3 spans 14 residues. The CDR3 nucleotides are TGTGCCAGCGATGGAGCGGGATTCACAGATACGCAGTATTTT. Its protein product is CASDGAGFTDTQYF.

The rearrangement joins TRBV14 to TRBJ2-1, with TRBD2 identical over 9 bases. Losses at the gene ends were 1 base for V and 10 bases for J; bases not matched to a gene: 11. The CDR3 runs 16 residues. The germline gives CDR1 SGHDN, CDR2 FVKESK. Written as DNA, the CDR3 is TGTGCCAGCAGCCAAGTTGGGGGTCTAGCGGGATCCGAGCAGTTCTTC. It is translated as CASSQVGGLAGSEQFF. Drawing the rest from reference TRBV14 and TRBJ2-1, the complete variable domain is EAGVTQFPSHSVIEKGQTVTLRCDPISGHDNLYWYRRVMGKEIKFLLHFVKESKQDESGMPNNRFLAERTGGTYSTLKVQPAELEDSGVYFCASSQVGGLAGSEQFFGPGTRLTVL.

The chain carries TRBV5-1 and TRBJ2-2, with D tentatively TRBD2 (6 bases). Germline assignment: CDR1 SGHRS and CDR2 YFSETQ. The CDR3 has 17 residues. Trimming pared 8 bases from V and 2 bases from J, leaving 22 bases between. DNA of the CDR3: TGCGCCAGTTCTCTCACCGGGGAGGCGAGAAACACCGGGGAGCTGTTTTTT. It translates to CASSLTGEARNTGELFF.

The chain employs TRBV5-1 and TRBJ2-6; D might be TRBD1 (5 bases). The CDR3 is 17 residues long. Germline V gene data show CDR1 as SGHRS and CDR2 as YFSETQ. Trimming took 2 bases from V and 0 from J, leaving 12 bases between them. The DNA of the CDR3 is TGCGCCAGCAGCTTAGGGGCGGCCAGCTCTGGGGCCAACGTCCTGACTTTC. As protein: CASSLGAASSGANVLTF.

V is TRBV15 and J is TRBJ1-6; a weak D match, TRBD1 (5 bases). Looked up from germline, CDR1 is LNHNV and CDR2 is YYDKDF (reference sequence). The CDR3 consists of 15 residues. The V and J ends lost 6 bases and 10 bases respectively, with 19 bases between them. The CDR3 loop reads CATRKGDGIRSPLHF. The CDR3 DNA reads as TGTGCCACCAGAAAAGGGGACGGCATACGATCACCCCTCCACTTT.

This chain connects TRBV28 to TRBJ1-6; D is unresolved. CDR1 and CDR2 from the germline V gene are MDHEN and SYDVKM. The length of the CDR3 is 15 residues. The germline V and J ends were trimmed by 8 bases and 3 bases, with 14 bases remaining between them. CDR3 DNA sequence: TGTGCCAGCCGGTCGGGCAGCAGCTATAATTCACCCCTCCACTTT. This gives the protein CASRSGSSYNSPLHF. The whole variable domain, remainder taken from reference TRBV28 and TRBJ1-6, is DVKVTQSSRYLVKRTGEKVFLECVQDMDHENMFWYRQDPGLGLRLIYFSYDVKMKEKGDIPEGYSVSREKKERFSLILESASTNQTSMYLCASRSGSSYNSPLHFGNGTRLTVT.

In this sample, this clone turned up a few times. This chain uses TRBV4-2 with TRBJ2-7; TRBD1 matches at 9 bases. Germline V gene sequence: CDR1 LGHNA, CDR2 YNFKEQ. V shed 4 bases, J shed 6 bases, and the junction held 1 base outside the gene matches. The CDR3 totals 12 residues. CDR3 residues: CASSRDRVEQYF. The CDR3 nucleotides are TGTGCCAGCAGCCGGGACAGGGTCGAGCAGTACTTC.

This clone was seen just once. The V and J genes are TRBV18 and TRBJ2-1; 8 bases are shared with TRBD2. The junction had 6 bases not matched to a gene; V was cut back by 2 bases and J by 6 bases. The CDR3 totals 15 residues. Germline V CDR1 and CDR2: KGHSH, LQKENI. CDR3 region: CASSPTSGGVNEQFF. The DNA for the CDR3 is TGTGCCAGCTCACCAACCAGCGGGGGCGTCAATGAGCAGTTCTTC.

The gene calls are TRBV11-2 and TRBJ2-2; D ambiguous. The CDR3 has 14 amino acids. Germline V gene data show CDR1 as SGHAT and CDR2 as FQNNGV. Trimming pared 7 bases from V and 0 bases from J, leaving 9 bases between. This CDR3 reads CASKDGSNTGELFF. DNA of the CDR3: TGTGCCAGCAAGGACGGGTCGAACACCGGGGAGCTGTTTTTT.

Worth noting for this clone: This CDR3 is also generated by other DNA sequences in the sample. The chain recombines TRBV4-1 with TRBJ2-6; no reliable D call. The CDR3 is 15 residues long. The V end was cut by 0 bases, the J end by 0 bases, with 3 bases between. Germline-derived CDR1 and CDR2 are MGHRA and YSYEKL. Here the CDR3 DNA reads TGCGCCAGCAGCCAAGAGGGCTCTGGGGCCAACGTCCTGACTTTC. It is translated as CASSQEGSGANVLTF.

This sequence joins TRBV6-5 and TRBJ2-2; no clear D. Between the trimmed V and J ends, which lost 4 bases and 4 bases, there was a span of 10 bases. The CDR3 is made up of 14 amino acids. Germline V gene lookup returns CDR1 MNHEY and CDR2 SVGAGI. Here the CDR3 reads CASSSTSSTGELFF. The CDR3 DNA reads TGTGCCAGCAGTTCCACTTCTTCCACCGGGGAGCTGTTTTTT.

This chain connects TRBV12-3 or TRBV12-4 to TRBJ1-1; tentative D call: TRBD1 (5 bases). The CDR3 length is 13 residues. V lost 7 bases, J lost 1 base, and 10 bases lay in between. DNA for the CDR3: TGTGCCAGCACCAACGACAGGAACACTGAAGCTTTCTTT. Protein: CASTNDRNTEAFF.

V and J are TRBV24-1 and TRBJ1-5, with D tentatively TRBD1 (5 bases). Trimming took 5 bases from V and 2 from J, leaving 15 bases between them. CDR3 size: 16 residues. Looked up from germline, CDR1 is KGHDR and CDR2 is SFDVKD. CDR3 DNA sequence: TGTGCCACCAGTGGGGCCGGGGGGGTAGGCAATCAGCCCCAGCATTTT. It codes for CATSGAGGVGNQPQHF.

This rearrangement joins TRBV6-5 to TRBJ2-7; D not certain. The V end lost 8 bases, the J end lost 5 bases, and 13 bases lay between the germline ends. The germline V gene encodes CDR1 MNHEY and CDR2 SVGAGI. This CDR3 region has 12 residues. The CDR3 coding sequence is TGTGCCAGCGGACGCCTACCCCACGAGCAGTACTTC. It specifies CASGRLPHEQYF.

The rearrangement links TRBV5-1 to TRBJ2-1, with D uncertain. V was trimmed by 0 bases and J by 2 bases, leaving 6 bases between them. The CDR3 length is 14 residues. CDR1 SGHRS and CDR2 YFSETQ come from the germline V gene. The CDR3 reads CASSLGIPYNEQFF. The CDR3 nucleotides are TGCGCCAGCAGCTTGGGGATCCCCTACAATGAGCAGTTCTTC.

A few counts support this clone. The rearrangement uses TRBV28 and TRBJ2-1; 7 nucleotides line up with TRBD1. There are 13 residues in the CDR3. The junction had 7 bases not matched to a gene; V was cut back by 7 bases and J by 7 bases. Germline-derived CDR1 and CDR2 are MDHEN and SYDVKM. CDR3 sequence: CASKGAIINEQFF. The CDR3 region has the DNA TGTGCCAGCAAGGGGGCGATAATAAATGAGCAGTTCTTC.

The chain's CDR3 is CASSEVGPMQSEQYF. CDR3 coding DNA: TGCGCCAGCAGTGAAGTGGGTCCCATGCAGTCCGAGCAGTACTTC. The rearrangement joins TRBV10-2 to TRBJ2-7; D gene ambiguous. The CDR3 loop spans 15 amino acids. V was shortened by 3 bases and J by 6 bases, with 18 bases between the two germline ends. Per germline, CDR1 WSHSY and CDR2 SAAADI.